The clone carrying this TCR beta chain was observed many times. This CDR3 comprises 13 residues. V lost 0 bases, J lost 3 bases, and 7 bases lay in between. Germline loops: CDR1 SGHDT, CDR2 YYEEEE. Amplified TCR beta CDR3 regions derived from RNA transcripts. TCR CDR3 regions were first amplified by RT-PCR with HTBI primers. In TCRdb, the multiplex PCR reads were re-called with MiXCR into one record per CDR3 protein. This sample yields under 450,000 distinct CDR3 sequences, of which roughly 14% are seen a single time; more than 20% belongs to the top ten. This specimen belongs to a study of T cells in Graves' hyperthyroidism and ophthalmopathy.

V usage is TRBV5-6 and J usage is TRBJ2-7; tentative D call: TRBD2 (5 bases). Sequences were obtained from blood. The source is a man aged 25-45 years with Graves' hyperthyroidism that later progressed to Graves' ophthalmopathy. CDR3 nucleotides: TGTGCCAGCAGCTTGGGAGGGAACTACGAGCAGTACTTC. It encodes CASSLGGNYEQYF.